These 11 T cell receptor beta chains originate from one sample sequenced in a study of T cell changes during pregnancy in multiple sclerosis. TCRdb's copy holds only in-frame clones and misses some; the assay was immunoSEQ multiplex PCR. Of 12,000 or so clones in the sample, roughly 82% are singletons; the top ten hold 10% to 12%. Sequenced material: CD8+ T cells from peripheral blood mononuclear cells, taken after pregnancy. The receptors derive from a female donor in good health, enrolled as a control in a pregnancy study.

The genes are TRBV5-6 and TRBJ1-2; D might be TRBD1 (6 bases). From germline, CDR1 is SGHDT and CDR2 YYEEEE. The CDR3 contains 16 residues. Trimming removed 3 bases from V and 5 bases from J, with 20 bases in between. CDR3 in DNA: TGTGCCAGCAGCTCACCCGACAGGACCGTAACTTATGGCTACACCTTC. This translates into CASSSPDRTVTYGYTF.

This chain links TRBV19 with TRBJ2-1, with D possibly being TRBD2 (6 bases). Germline CDR1 and CDR2: LNHDA and SQIVND (reference sequence). The CDR3 runs 13 residues. Trimming cost V 5 bases and J 10 bases, with 15 bases left between them. In nucleotides, the CDR3 is TGTGCCAGTAGTCGAACCCACCGGGAGGAGCAGTTCTTC. As protein: CASSRTHREEQFF.

The CDR3 DNA follows: TGTGCCAGCAGCTTGGCAGGGATCGGAGAGCAGTACTTC. Translating it yields CASSLAGIGEQYF. J is TRBJ2-7 and V is TRBV5-6; tentatively, D is TRBD1 (5 bases). The CDR3 is 13 amino acids. Germline V gene sequence: CDR1 SGHDT, CDR2 YYEEEE. V was shortened by 0 bases and J by 7 bases, with 11 bases between the two germline ends.

The CDR3 nucleotides read TGTGCCAGCAGCCAAGCTAGCTCTGGGGCCAACGTCCTGACTTTC. It yields the protein CASSQASSGANVLTF. The V and J genes are TRBV21-1 and TRBJ2-6; no DNA check was done on the table's D call, TRBD2. TRBV21-1 is a documented pseudogene. The CDR3 covers 15 residues.

This chain joins TRBV18 and TRBJ2-7; D may be TRBD2 (6 bases). The CDR3 has 12 residues. V lost 4 bases to trimming and J lost 9 bases, with 13 bases between them. From germline, CDR1 is KGHSH and CDR2 LQKENI. The CDR3 DNA sequence: TGTGCCAGCTCACTTCAGGGAGGTGGGCAGTACTTC. It translates to CASSLQGGGQYF.

This clone is labeled large. This chain joins TRBV19 and TRBJ2-7; 12 bases agree with TRBD2. The CDR3 has 19 residues. Germline CDR1 LNHDA, CDR2 SQIVND (reference sequence). The trim removed 5 bases at V and 2 bases at J, leaving 16 bases unmatched. CDR3 sequence (DNA): TGTGCCAGTAGTCCTCGGACTAGCGGGATGGGACCCCGAGCCTACGAGCAGTACTTC. Amino acids: CASSPRTSGMGPRAYEQYF.

The genes are TRBV2 and TRBJ2-2, with D possibly matching TRBD1 (6 bases). The CDR3 is 16 residues long. CDR1 SNHLY and CDR2 FYNNEI come from the germline V gene. Trimming cost V 1 base and J 2 bases, with 11 bases left between them. The CDR3 protein is CASSEVAGDNTGELFF. The CDR3 nucleotides read TGTGCCAGCAGTGAAGTCGCAGGGGATAACACCGGGGAGCTGTTTTTT.

This clone came up a few times. V usage is TRBV7-8 and J usage is TRBJ2-7; 10 bases are a match to TRBD2. Germline V gene sequence: CDR1 SGHVS, CDR2 FQNEAQ. After removal of 1 base from V and 4 bases from J, the junction contained 13 bases not matched to a gene. The CDR3 is 18 residues long. The CDR3 loop is CASSLEAASGSMWYEQYF. The CDR3 bases are TGTGCCAGCAGCTTAGAAGCGGCTAGCGGGAGTATGTGGTACGAGCAGTACTTC.

This chain uses TRBV9 with TRBJ2-7; D might be TRBD2 (5 bases). V lost 0 bases and J 2 bases, leaving 9 bases between the germline ends. Germline loops: CDR1 SGDLS, CDR2 YYNGEE. CDR3 length: 14 residues. CDR3 in DNA: TGTGCCAGCAGCGTAGGAGGGCCGCCCTACGAGCAGTACTTC. Amino acids: CASSVGGPPYEQYF.

DNA of the CDR3: TGTGCCAGCAGCGTAGGAGGGGTCCCAGGGGAGTACGAGCAGTTCTTC. This codes for CASSVGGVPGEYEQFF. The chain has TRBV9 and TRBJ2-1; perhaps TRBD1 as D (6 bases). The germline CDR1 and CDR2 sequences are SGDLS and YYNGEE. V gave up 0 bases and J gave up 10 bases, with 20 bases separating them. CDR3 size: 16 residues.

This clone was seen once. The chain recombines TRBV6-5 with TRBJ1-4; TRBD1 matches at 10 bases. CDR3 size: 14 residues. Germline-derived CDR1 and CDR2 are MNHEY and SVGAGI. V was clipped by 6 bases and J by 7 bases; unmatched bases: 5. The CDR3 sequence is CASSRDRGLEKLFF. The CDR3 DNA reads TGTGCCAGCAGCCGGGACAGGGGACTTGAAAAACTGTTTTTT.